These 5 T cell receptor beta chains were all obtained from the same sample, sequenced in a study of OX40 agonist ivuxolimab in advanced cancers. Profiling relied on immunoSEQ multiplex PCR, and the TCRdb table lists in-frame clones only, not all of them. The sample yields 96,000 or so clones, around 91% seen once. The sequencing here drew on CD4+ or CD8+ T cells sorted from blood, taken in a trial of the OX40 agonist ivuxolimab. The receptor set was obtained from an adult with an advanced solid tumor such as melanoma, head and neck, liver or kidney cancer.

The chain recombines TRBV7-3 with TRBJ2-7; 9 positions agree with TRBD1. The CDR3 runs to 15 residues. Germline V lookup: CDR1 SGHTA, CDR2 FQGTGA. V lost 5 bases, J lost 4 bases, and 9 bases stayed unmatched. The CDR3 DNA reads TGTGCCAGCAGCAGGCCCGGGACAGGGTGGTACGAGCAGTACTTC. This codes for CASSRPGTGWYEQYF.

This clone was seen a single time. The chain has TRBV7-2 and TRBJ2-5; D is unclear. This CDR3 region has 12 residues. Deletions cut 7 bases from V and 5 bases from J, with 11 bases between. Germline CDR1 SGHTA, CDR2 FQGNSA. CDR3 nucleotide sequence: TGTGCCAGCACGAGCGTTAGGGAGACCCAGTACTTC. This translates into CASTSVRETQYF.

The rearrangement uses TRBV18 and TRBJ2-6; no definite D call. CDR1 and CDR2 from the germline V gene are KGHSH and LQKENI. V was clipped by 5 bases and J by 3 bases, with 8 bases between them. The length of the CDR3 is 14 residues. CDR3 loop: CASSDLGGANVLTF. Written as DNA, the CDR3 is TGTGCCAGCTCAGACTTGGGTGGGGCCAACGTCCTGACTTTC.

The chain links TRBV5-4 to TRBJ2-1, with 7 bases lining up with TRBD2. Germline values: CDR1 SGHNT, CDR2 YYREEE (reference sequence). This CDR3 has 17 amino acids. V trimming: 4 bases; J trimming: 5 bases; junction bases outside the gene matches: 15. The CDR3 region has the DNA TGTGCCAGCAGCCCTGCGGTGGTTAGCGGGCGACACAATGAGCAGTTCTTC. This translates into CASSPAVVSGRHNEQFF.

The CDR3 DNA is TGTGCCAGCACCCTGCCCTGGTCTAGCGGGAGTCGGTACGAGCAGTACTTC. The encoded protein is CASTLPWSSGSRYEQYF. The rearrangement uses TRBV5-6 and TRBJ2-7; TRBD2 matches at 10 bases. Losses at the gene ends were 6 bases for V and 4 bases for J; bases not matched to a gene: 16. CDR3 length: 17 residues. The germline V gene has CDR1 SGHDT and CDR2 YYEEEE.